This TCR beta chain was obtained from a study of molecular identifiers for immune sequencing clone quantification. This clonotype was counted many times. Its specificity is unknown. Study conclusions and caveats: Sharing of a barcode by identical TCR molecules could cause highly expanded clone sizes to be underestimated. Effector cells had over 97% of their molecules in clones above 20 RNA copies, while naive cells had under 1%.

It was with previously described methods and listed TCR primers that bulk TCR libraries were made. TCRdb called the PCR reads again in MiXCR, with one record for every CDR3 protein. The table lists some 320,000 distinct CDR3 sequences, about a fifth of them singletons. V dropped 4 bases and J dropped 5; count of bases not matched to a gene: 8. From germline, CDR1 is SGHRS and CDR2 YFSETQ. The CDR3 is made up of 15 amino acids. Sequences were obtained from naive CD8+ T cells from blood, with Jurkat cell RNA spiked in. This sample's subset: FACS-sorted CD8+CD4-CCR7+CD45RA+ naive T cells. The rearrangement joins TRBV5-1 to TRBJ2-5; 10 bases line up with TRBD1. The sequence was obtained from a human donor in good health. Some libraries in this study had Jurkat cell RNA spiked in. As DNA, the CDR3 is TGCGCCAGCAGCCTAAGACAGGGGGCGTCGGAGACCCAGTACTTC. The encoded protein is CASSLRQGASETQYF.